Sequencing of this TCR beta chain was carried out in a study of a mutant IDH1 vaccine in newly diagnosed glioma. Study-wide results and caveats: Pseudoprogression appeared unlinked to shifts in leading peripheral T cell clonotypes.

TCRdb keeps only in-frame clones here, not all; method: immunoSEQ multiplex PCR. The sample records over 30,000 clones, 80% to 85% being singletons. Germline V gene lookup returns CDR1 SGHNT and CDR2 YYREEE (reference sequence). V was cut by 2 bases and J by 1 base, with 9 bases left in between. This CDR3 region has 15 residues. Stated time point: baseline, week 1 (first vaccination visit). Treatment in this sample: pre-vaccination baseline after standard-of-care therapy. Comment on this clone: Its cognate antigen is unknown.

Specimen: peripheral blood mononuclear cells (PBMCs), collected from a glioma patient treated with radiotherapy, temozolomide or both. This chain connects TRBV5-4 to TRBJ2-2, with no clear D. The source of this sequence is a man in his forties or fifties with glioma. Some clones in this sample may be carry-over from other donors' samples. The CDR3 loop is CASSFSQKNTGELFF. CDR3 nucleotide sequence: TGTGCCAGCAGCTTCAGTCAAAAGAACACCGGGGAGCTGTTTTTT.